This T cell receptor (beta chain) stems from a study of metastatic and nonmetastatic thyroid tumors (dated by TCRdb to about 2020). Regarding the complete study: For patients with malignant and with benign thyroid disease, the researchers compared repertoires between peripheral blood samples and tumor or nodule tissue samples.

None of the patients had been given any treatment before thyroid surgery. The study retrospectively analysed patient clinical samples collected from the early 2010s to the late 2010s using T-cell receptor beta sequencing. The CDR3 spans 17 residues, from the cysteine through the phenylalanine. Left in the record is the CDR3 DNA by itself, 51 bases read in frame from the first base. V and J are trimmed by 3 bases and 10 bases, and the gene matches miss 14 bases of the junction. Taken from the germline V gene (reference sequence), the CDR1 and CDR2 loops are LNHDA and SQIVND. Overall results and qualifications from the work: In both blood and tumor samples, TCR beta diversity was reported to be significantly higher in malignant tumors than in benign nodules.

This clone is labeled medium-sized (0.01 to 0.1%). This clone's antigen is unknown. No much larger clone exists at a distance of one base, and base qualities are not known. Preparation of the library involved PCR. The sample was run on an Illumina HiSeq 4000. High-throughput sequencing was used to profile the TCR beta-chain CDR3 region of every patient. On the authors' methods: CDR3 differences across clinicopathological groups were used to build a classifier for discriminating distant-metastatic papillary thyroid cancer patients. To measure repertoire diversity the researchers used the Shannon index, while the Morisita-Horn index served to gauge how similar the tumor and blood repertoires were. TCRdb reran the public reads through fastp at Q25 and MiXCR, keeping productive beta chains. The V and J calls were determined by TCRdb, not by the authors. The sample has 20,000 to 25,000 clones on record, around 29% of them singletons. The ten largest account for 13% to 15% of the sample.

Sequencing was carried out using blood. This TCR was sampled from a female donor with papillary thyroid cancer or a benign thyroid nodule (not recorded which). Some clones in this sample may be carry-over from other donors' samples. The chain is made from TRBV19 and TRBJ1-6; 8 central nucleotides agree with TRBD1. CDR3 reads: CASSMGQGARSRSPLHF. The bases read TGTGCCAGTAGTATGGGGCAGGGGGCGCGGAGTAGGTCACCCCTCCACTTT.